This T cell receptor (beta chain) is drawn from a study of T cell repertoires in cytomegalovirus infection. Study-level information: Matching HLA type and CMV infection were both indicated by public TCR beta signatures. Regarding the study as a whole: In two of eight donors, the top clonotype was HLA-C-restricted CMV-specific.

V dropped 8 bases and J dropped 2 bases, with 10 bases sitting between them. This CDR3 is 13 amino acids long. The germline V gene encodes CDR1 SEHNR and CDR2 FQNEAQ (reference sequence). In the case of this clonotype: Antigen unknown.

One entry per CDR3 protein, called by TCRdb with MiXCR from the reads. This table holds around 570,000 distinct CDR3 sequences, just under 40% found once. The genes are TRBV7-9 and TRBJ1-5; D is unresolved. Sequencing used cultured PBMCs, obtained from culture after CMV antigen stimulation. The TCR comes from a human donor in good health (CMV status not recorded). Some clones in this sample may be carry-over from other donors' samples. CDR3 coding DNA: TGTGCCAGCGAAGGACCGGGCAATCAGCCCCAGCATTTT. Its translation is CASEGPGNQPQHF.